This TCR beta chain was captured in a study of blood T cell repertoires in COVID-19. The CDR3 totals 18 residues. Trimming cost V 3 bases and J 7 bases; bases outside gene matches: 15. CDR1 is LGHDT, CDR2 YNNKEL, per germline (reference sequence). This study enrolled people aged about 18 to 100 from about 26 US geographic areas. Each participant's cohort was designated according to participant-reported clinical history. Recovery among Cohort 3 donors was established by two negative PCRs, clearance, or symptom resolution. The method was immunoSEQ multiplex PCR; TCRdb's version includes in-frame clones alone and lacks a portion of them. The top ten hold 1.7% of the sample, which has almost 400,000 clones, around nine tenths seen once.

V usage is TRBV3-1 (or the pseudogene TRBV3-2) and J usage is TRBJ2-2; TRBD2 matches at 9 bases. The specimen was PBMCs or T cells enriched from blood (not recorded which). The source of this sequence is a woman under 40 who had recovered from COVID-19. The CDR3 DNA reads as TGTGCCAGCAGCCACGGCCAAGGAGATCTAGCGGGAAACGGGGAGCTGTTTTTT. Its protein product is CASSHGQGDLAGNGELFF.